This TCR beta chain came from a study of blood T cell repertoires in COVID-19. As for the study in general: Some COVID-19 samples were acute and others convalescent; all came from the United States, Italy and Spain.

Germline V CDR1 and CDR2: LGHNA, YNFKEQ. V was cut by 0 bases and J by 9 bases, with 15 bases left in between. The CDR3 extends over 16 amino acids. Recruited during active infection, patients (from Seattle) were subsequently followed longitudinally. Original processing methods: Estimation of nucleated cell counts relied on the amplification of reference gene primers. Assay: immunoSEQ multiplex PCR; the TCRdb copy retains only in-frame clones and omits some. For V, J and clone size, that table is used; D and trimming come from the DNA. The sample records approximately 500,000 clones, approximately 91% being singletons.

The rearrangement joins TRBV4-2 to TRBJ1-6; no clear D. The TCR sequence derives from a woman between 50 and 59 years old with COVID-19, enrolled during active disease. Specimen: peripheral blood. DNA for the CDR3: TGTGCCAGCAGCCAAGATCTAGGCAGCTTGGGTTCACCCCTCCACTTT. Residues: CASSQDLGSLGSPLHF.